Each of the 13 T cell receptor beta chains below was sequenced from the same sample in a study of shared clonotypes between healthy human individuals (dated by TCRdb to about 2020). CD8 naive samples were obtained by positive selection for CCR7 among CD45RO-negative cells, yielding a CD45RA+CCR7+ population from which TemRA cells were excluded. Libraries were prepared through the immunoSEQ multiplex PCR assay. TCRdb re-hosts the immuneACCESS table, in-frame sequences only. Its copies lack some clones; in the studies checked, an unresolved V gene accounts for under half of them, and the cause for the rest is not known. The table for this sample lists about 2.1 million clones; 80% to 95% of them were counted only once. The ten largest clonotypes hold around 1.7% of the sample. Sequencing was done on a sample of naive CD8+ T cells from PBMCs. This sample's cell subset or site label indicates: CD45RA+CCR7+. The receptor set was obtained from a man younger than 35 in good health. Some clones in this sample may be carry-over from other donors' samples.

The CDR3 here is CASSLTGEGTEAFF. The CDR3, as DNA: TGTGCCAGCAGCCTGACAGGAGAAGGGACTGAAGCTTTCTTT. V and J are TRBV5-5 and TRBJ1-1; a possible D gene is TRBD1 (6 bases). Germline V gene data show CDR1 as SGHKS and CDR2 as YYEKEE (reference sequence). The V gene lost 4 bases and the J gene lost 5 bases, with 15 bases spanning the gap. The CDR3 is 14 amino acids. The complete variable domain, with remaining parts taken from reference TRBV5-5 and TRBJ1-1, reads DAGVTQSPTHLIKTRGQQVTLRCSPISGHKSVSWYQQVLGQGPQFIFQYYEKEERGRGNFPDRFSARQFPNYSSELNVNALLLGDSALYLCASSLTGEGTEAFFGQGTRLTVV.

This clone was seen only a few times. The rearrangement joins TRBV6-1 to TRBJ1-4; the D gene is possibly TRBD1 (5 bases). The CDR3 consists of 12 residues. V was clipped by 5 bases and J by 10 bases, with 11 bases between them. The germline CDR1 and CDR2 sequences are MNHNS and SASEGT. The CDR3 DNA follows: TGTGCCAGCAGTCCATGGACAATAAAACTGTTTTTT. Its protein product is CASSPWTIKLFF.

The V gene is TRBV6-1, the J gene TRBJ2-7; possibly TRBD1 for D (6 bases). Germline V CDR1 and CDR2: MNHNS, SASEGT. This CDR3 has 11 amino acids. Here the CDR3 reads CASGVPYEQYF. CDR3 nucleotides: TGTGCTTCAGGGGTCCCCTACGAGCAGTACTTC.

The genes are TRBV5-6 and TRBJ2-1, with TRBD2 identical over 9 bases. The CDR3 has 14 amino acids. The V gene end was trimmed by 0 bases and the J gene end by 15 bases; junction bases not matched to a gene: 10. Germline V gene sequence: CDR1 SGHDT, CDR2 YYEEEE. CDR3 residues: CASSLGTSDLWWFF. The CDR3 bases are TGTGCCAGCAGCTTGGGGACTAGCGACCTTTGGTGGTTCTTC.

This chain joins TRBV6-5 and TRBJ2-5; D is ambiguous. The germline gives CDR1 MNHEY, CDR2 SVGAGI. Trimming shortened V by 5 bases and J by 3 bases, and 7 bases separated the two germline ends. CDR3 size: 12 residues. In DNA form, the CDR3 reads TGTGCCAGCAGTAATGCGGAAGAGACCCAGTACTTC. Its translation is CASSNAEETQYF.

DNA for the CDR3: TGTGCCAGCAGCTTCCTTTCTGAGGACACTGAAGCTTTCTTT. Residues: CASSFLSEDTEAFF. The chain is built from TRBV13 and TRBJ1-1; no firm D call. Trimming took off 3 bases at V and 3 bases at J, with 11 bases between the two ends. CDR1 and CDR2 (germline): PRHDT, FYEKMQ (reference sequence). The CDR3 consists of 14 residues.

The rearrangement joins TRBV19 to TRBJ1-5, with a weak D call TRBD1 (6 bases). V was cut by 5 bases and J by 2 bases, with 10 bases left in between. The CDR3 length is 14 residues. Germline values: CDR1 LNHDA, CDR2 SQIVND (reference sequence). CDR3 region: CASSPYRGNQPQHF. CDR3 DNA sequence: TGTGCCAGTAGTCCCTACAGGGGCAATCAGCCCCAGCATTTT. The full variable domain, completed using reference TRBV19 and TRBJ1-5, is DGGITQSPKYLFRKEGQNVTLSCEQNLNHDAMYWYRQDPGQGLRLIYYSQIVNDFQKGDIAEGYSVSREKKESFPLTVTSAQKNPTAFYLCASSPYRGNQPQHFGDGTRLSIL.

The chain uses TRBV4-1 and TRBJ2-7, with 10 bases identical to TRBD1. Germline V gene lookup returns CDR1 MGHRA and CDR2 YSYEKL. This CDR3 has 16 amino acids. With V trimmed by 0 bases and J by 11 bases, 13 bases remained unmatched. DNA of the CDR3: TGCGCCAGCAGCCAAGATCTTATAGGGGGACAGGGGTTCGAGTACTTC. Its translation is CASSQDLIGGQGFEYF.

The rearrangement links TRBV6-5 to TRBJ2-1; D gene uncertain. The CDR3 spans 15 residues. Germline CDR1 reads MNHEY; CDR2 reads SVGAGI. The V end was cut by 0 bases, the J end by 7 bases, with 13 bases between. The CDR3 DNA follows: TGTGCCAGCAGTTACTCGAGGCCCGGTCGGAATGAGCAGTTCTTC. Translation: CASSYSRPGRNEQFF.

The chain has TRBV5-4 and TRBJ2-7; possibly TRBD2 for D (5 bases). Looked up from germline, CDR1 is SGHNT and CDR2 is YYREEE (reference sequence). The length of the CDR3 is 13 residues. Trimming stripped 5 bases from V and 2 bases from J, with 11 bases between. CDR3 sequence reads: CASSHSGAYEQYF. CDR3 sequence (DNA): TGTGCCAGCAGTCACTCCGGGGCCTACGAGCAGTACTTC. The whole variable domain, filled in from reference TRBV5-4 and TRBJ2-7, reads ETGVTQSPTHLIKTRGQQVTLRCSSQSGHNTVSWYQQALGQGPQFIFQYYREEENGRGNFPPRFSGLQFPNYSSELNVNALELDDSALYLCASSHSGAYEQYFGPGTRLTVT.

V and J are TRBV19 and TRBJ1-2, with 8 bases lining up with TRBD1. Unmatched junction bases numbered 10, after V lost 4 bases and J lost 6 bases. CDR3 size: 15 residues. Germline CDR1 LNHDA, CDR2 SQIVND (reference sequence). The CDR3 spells CASSTGMDRVDGYTF. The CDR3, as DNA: TGTGCCAGTAGTACAGGGATGGACAGGGTGGATGGCTACACCTTC.

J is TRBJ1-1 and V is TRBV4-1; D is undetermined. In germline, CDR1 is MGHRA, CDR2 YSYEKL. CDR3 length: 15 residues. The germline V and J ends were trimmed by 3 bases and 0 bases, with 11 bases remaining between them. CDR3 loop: CASSHDRHMNTEAFF. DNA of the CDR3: TGCGCCAGCAGCCATGACCGACATATGAACACTGAAGCTTTCTTT.

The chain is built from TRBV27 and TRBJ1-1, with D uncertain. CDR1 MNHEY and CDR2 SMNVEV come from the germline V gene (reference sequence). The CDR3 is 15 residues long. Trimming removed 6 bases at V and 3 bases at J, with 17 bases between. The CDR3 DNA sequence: TGTGCCAGCAGAGCTCCGGGCTCCCTAGACACTGAAGCTTTCTTT. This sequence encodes CASRAPGSLDTEAFF.